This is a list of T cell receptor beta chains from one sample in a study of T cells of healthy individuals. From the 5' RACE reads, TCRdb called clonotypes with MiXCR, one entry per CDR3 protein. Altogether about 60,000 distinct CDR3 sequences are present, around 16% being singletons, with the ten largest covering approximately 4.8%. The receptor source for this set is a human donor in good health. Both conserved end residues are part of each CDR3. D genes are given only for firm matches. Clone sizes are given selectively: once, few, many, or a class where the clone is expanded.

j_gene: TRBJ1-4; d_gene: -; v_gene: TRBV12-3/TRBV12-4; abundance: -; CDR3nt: TGTGCCAGCAGTTTCTGGGGAGGGGGGGCAGCTAATGAAAAACTGTTTTTT; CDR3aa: CASSFWGGGAANEKLFF
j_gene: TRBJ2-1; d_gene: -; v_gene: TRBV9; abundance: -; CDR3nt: TGTGCCAGCAGCGCCATGGGGGAATTGCGCAATGAGCAGTTCTTC; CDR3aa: CASSAMGELRNEQFF
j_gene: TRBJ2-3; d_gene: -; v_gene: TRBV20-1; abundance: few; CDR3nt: TGCAGTGCTAGAGATAAACTAGTAGTTACAGATACGCAGTATTTT; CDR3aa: CSARDKLVVTDTQYF
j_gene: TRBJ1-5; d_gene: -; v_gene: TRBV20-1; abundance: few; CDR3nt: TGCAGTGCCAAAGAAGGGGGGGAGCATCAGCCCCAGCATTTT; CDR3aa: CSAKEGGEHQPQHF
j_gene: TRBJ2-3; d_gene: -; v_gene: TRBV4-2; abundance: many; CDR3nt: TGTGCCAGCAGCCAAGGTGGGGCCACAGATACGCAGTATTTT; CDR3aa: CASSQGGATDTQYF
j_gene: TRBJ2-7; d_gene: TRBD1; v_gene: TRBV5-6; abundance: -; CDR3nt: TGTGCCAGCAGCTTTGGGACAGGGGGCGGCGAGCAGTACTTC; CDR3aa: CASSFGTGGGEQYF
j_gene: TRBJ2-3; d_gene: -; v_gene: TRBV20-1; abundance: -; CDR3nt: TGCAGTGCGCGGACTTTATCTAGCACAGATACGCAGTATTTT; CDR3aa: CSARTLSSTDTQYF
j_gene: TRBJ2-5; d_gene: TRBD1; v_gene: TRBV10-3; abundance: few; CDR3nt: TGTGCCATCAGCTCGGGACAGGGGTCCCAAGAGACCCAGTACTTC; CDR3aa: CAISSGQGSQETQYF
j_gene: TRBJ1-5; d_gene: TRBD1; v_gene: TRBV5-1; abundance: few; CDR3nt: TGCGCCAGCAGCCGACAGGGGAACGGGCCCCAGCATTTT; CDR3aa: CASSRQGNGPQHF
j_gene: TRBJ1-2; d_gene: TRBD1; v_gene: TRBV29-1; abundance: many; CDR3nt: TGCAGCGCAGGACAGGGGATTAACTATGGCTACACCTTC; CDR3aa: CSAGQGINYGYTF
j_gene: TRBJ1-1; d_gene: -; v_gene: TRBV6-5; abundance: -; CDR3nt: TGTGCCAGCAGTTACTCGGGGGGCACTGAAGCTTTCTTT; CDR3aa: CASSYSGGTEAFF
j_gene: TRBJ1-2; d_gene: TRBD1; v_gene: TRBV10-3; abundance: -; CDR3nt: TGTGCCATCAGTGCGCCCGGACAGGGCTGTGGCTACACCTTC; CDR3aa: CAISAPGQGCGYTF
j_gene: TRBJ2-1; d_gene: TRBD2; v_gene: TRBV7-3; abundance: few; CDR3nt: TGTGCCAGCAGCCAACTAGCGTTCAATGAGCAGTTCTTC; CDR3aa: CASSQLAFNEQFF
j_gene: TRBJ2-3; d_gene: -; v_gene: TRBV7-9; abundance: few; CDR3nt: TGTGCCAGCGGTCCCCGAGGGGGGATGGCTGATACGCAGTATTTT; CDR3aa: CASGPRGGMADTQYF
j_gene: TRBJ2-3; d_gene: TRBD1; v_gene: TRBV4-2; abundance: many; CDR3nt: TGTGCCAGCAGCCAAGAGTTTCGACAGGGGCCAGATACGCAGTATTTT; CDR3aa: CASSQEFRQGPDTQYF
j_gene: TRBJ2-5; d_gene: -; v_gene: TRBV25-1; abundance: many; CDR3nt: TGTGCCAGCAGTTCACACGGACAGCTCCAAGAGACCCAGTACTTC; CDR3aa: CASSSHGQLQETQYF
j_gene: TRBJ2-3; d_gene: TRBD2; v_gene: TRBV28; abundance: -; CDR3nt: TGTGCCAGCAGTCTCAGATTAGCGGGAGTCGTAGATACGCAGTATTTT; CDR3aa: CASSLRLAGVVDTQYF
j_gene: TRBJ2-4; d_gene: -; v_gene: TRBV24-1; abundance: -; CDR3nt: TGTGCCACCAGTGGCGGCGAGGGCCCCAGGAACATTCAGTACTTC; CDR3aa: CATSGGEGPRNIQYF
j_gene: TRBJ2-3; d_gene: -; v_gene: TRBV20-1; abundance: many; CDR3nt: TGCAGTGCTAGAGGCTCAAGTGACTACACAGATACGCAGTATTTT; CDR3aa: CSARGSSDYTDTQYF
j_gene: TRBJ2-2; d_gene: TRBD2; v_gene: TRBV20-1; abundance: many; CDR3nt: TGCAGTGCTAGAGGGACTAGCGACACCGGGGAGCTGTTTTTT; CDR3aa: CSARGTSDTGELFF
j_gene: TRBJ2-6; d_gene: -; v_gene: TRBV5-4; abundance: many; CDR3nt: TGTGCCAGCAGCCCTGACAGCTCTGGGGCCAACGTCCTGACTTTC; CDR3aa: CASSPDSSGANVLTF
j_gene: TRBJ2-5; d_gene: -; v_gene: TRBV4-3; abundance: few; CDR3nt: TGCGCCAGCAGCCAAGGGACAGAAGAGACCCAGTACTTC; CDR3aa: CASSQGTEETQYF
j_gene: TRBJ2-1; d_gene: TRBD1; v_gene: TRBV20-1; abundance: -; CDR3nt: TGCAGTGCTACGACACCGGGACAGGGGGCCAATGAGCAGTTCTTC; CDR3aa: CSATTPGQGANEQFF
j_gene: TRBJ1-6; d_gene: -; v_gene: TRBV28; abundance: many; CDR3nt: TGTGCCAGCAGCCCTTTGCCCGGGGAGAATTCACCCCTCCACTTT; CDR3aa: CASSPLPGENSPLHF
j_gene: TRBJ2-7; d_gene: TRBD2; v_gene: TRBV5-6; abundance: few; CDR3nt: TGTGCCAGCAGCTCACCCGGGACTAGCGGTTCCTACGAGCAGTACTTC; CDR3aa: CASSSPGTSGSYEQYF
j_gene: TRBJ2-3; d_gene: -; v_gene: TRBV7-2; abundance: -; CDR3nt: TGTGCCAGCAGCTTAGAGGGGACAACTAGCACAGATACGCAGTATTTT; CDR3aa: CASSLEGTTSTDTQYF
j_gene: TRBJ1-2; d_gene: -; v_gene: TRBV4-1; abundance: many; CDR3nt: TGCGCCAGCAGCCAAGACACTAGTACCTATGGCTACACCTTC; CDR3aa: CASSQDTSTYGYTF
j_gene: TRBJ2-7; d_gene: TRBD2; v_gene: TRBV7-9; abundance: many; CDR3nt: TGTGCCAGCAGCCGAACGGTAGCGGGAGGCTCCTACGAGCAGTACTTC; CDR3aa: CASSRTVAGGSYEQYF
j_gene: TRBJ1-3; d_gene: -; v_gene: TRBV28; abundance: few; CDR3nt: TGTGCCAGCAGTGGGGGCTCTGGAAACACCATATATTTT; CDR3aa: CASSGGSGNTIYF
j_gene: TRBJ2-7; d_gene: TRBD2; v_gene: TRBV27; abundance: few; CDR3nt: TGTGCCAGCTCTAAGGCGGCGGGGGGTTTCTACGAGCAGTACTTC; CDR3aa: CASSKAAGGFYEQYF
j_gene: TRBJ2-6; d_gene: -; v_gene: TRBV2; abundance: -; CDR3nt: TGTGCCAGCAGTGGGGGGGCAGGGGCCAACGTCCTGACTTTC; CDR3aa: CASSGGAGANVLTF
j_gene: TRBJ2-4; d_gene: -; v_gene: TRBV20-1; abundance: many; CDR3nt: TGCAGTGCGGGGGATGCAGGCAGAGCCAAAAACATTCAGTACTTC; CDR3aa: CSAGDAGRAKNIQYF
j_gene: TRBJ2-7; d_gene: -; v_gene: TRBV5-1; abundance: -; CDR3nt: TGCGCCAGCAGCTTGCGGGACGTGTGGGACGAGCAGTACTTC; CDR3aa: CASSLRDVWDEQYF
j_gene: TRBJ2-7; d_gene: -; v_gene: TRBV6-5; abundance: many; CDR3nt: TGTGCCAGCAGTTACTCGGGGGGCAGTTTGAGCGAGCAGTACTTC; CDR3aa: CASSYSGGSLSEQYF
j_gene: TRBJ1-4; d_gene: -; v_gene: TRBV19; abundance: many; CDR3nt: TGTGCCAGTAGTATAGGTGAAAAACTGTTTTTT; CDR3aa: CASSIGEKLFF
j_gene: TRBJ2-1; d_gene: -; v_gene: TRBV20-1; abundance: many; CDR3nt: TGCAGTGCTAGAGGGGTCGGCGGCTACAATGAGCAGTTCTTC; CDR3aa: CSARGVGGYNEQFF
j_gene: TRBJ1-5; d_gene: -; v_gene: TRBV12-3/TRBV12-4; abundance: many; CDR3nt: TGTGCCAGCGGAGTACTCGGAGGGCGCAATCAGCCCCAGCATTTT; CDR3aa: CASGVLGGRNQPQHF
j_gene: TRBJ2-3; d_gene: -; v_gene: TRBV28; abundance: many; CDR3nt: TGTGCCAGCACCAAGGGACGCCAAGGAGATACGCAGTATTTT; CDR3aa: CASTKGRQGDTQYF
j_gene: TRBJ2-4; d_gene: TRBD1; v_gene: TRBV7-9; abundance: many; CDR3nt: TGTGCCAGCAGTTCTCCCCGGGACAGTCAAAACATTCAGTACTTC; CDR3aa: CASSSPRDSQNIQYF
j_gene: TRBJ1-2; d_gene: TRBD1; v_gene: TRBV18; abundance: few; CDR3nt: TGTGCCAGCTCAAACAGGGGGGTCGGACTGGACGGCTACACCTTC; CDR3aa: CASSNRGVGLDGYTF
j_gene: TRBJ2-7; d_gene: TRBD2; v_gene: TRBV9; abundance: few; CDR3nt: TGTGCCAGCAGCGTAGAGGGACTACCCACCTACGAGCAGTACTTC; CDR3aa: CASSVEGLPTYEQYF
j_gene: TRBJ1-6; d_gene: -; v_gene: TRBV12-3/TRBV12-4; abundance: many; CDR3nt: TGTGCCAGCAGTTACGGACAGACCTATAATTCACCCCTCCACTTT; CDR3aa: CASSYGQTYNSPLHF
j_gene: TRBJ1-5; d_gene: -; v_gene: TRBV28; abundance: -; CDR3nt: TGTGCCAGCAGACGACAGCTAAATCAGCCCCAGCATTTT; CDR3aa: CASRRQLNQPQHF
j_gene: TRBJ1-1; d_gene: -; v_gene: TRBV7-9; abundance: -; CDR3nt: TGTGCCAGCAGCTTACGAGGCCCGAAACAGGTTCCAGGGGCTTTCTTT; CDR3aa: CASSLRGPKQVPGAFF
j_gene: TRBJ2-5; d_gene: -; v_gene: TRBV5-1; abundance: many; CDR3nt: TGCGCCAGCAGCTCCCGGGGAGGCCCAGAGACCCAGTACTTC; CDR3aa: CASSSRGGPETQYF
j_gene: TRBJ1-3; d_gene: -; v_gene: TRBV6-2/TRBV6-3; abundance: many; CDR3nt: TGTGCCAGCAGTTCGACTGGAAACACCATATATTTT; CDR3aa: CASSSTGNTIYF
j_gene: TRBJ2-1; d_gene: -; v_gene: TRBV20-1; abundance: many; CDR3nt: TGCAGTGTGGACACGGTTTACAATGAGCAGTTCTTC; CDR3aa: CSVDTVYNEQFF
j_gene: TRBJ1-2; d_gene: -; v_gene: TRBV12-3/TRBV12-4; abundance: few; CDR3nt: TGTGCCAGCAACTCCCCCGGGACGGCGAACTATGGCTACACCTTC; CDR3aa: CASNSPGTANYGYTF
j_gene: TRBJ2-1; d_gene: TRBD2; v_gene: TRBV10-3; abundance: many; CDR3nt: TGTGCCATCAGTGATGTGGGGACTAGCGCTTTCGATGAGCAGTTCTTC; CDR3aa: CAISDVGTSAFDEQFF
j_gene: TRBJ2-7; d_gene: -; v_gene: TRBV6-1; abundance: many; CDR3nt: TGTGCCAGCAGTGAACAGGTGGACGAGCAGTACTTC; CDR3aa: CASSEQVDEQYF
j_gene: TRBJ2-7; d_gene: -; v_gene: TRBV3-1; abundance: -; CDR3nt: TGTGCCAGCAGCCAAGAAGAGACGGGGAACGAGCAGTACTTC; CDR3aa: CASSQEETGNEQYF
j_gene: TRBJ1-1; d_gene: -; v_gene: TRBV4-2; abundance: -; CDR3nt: TGTGCCAGCAGCCAAGAAACTGTGGTTAACACTGAAGCTTTCTTT; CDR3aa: CASSQETVVNTEAFF
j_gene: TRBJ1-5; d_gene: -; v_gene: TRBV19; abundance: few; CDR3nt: TGTGCCAGTAGTAAGTATAGCAATCAGCCCCAGCATTTT; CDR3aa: CASSKYSNQPQHF
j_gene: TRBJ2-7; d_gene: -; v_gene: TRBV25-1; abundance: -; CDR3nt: TGTGCCAGCAGTGAATATAAGGTTGTCTCTCGTGAGGAGCAGTACTTC; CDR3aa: CASSEYKVVSREEQYF
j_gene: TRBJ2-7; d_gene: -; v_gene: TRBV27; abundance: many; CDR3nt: TGTGCCAGCTCGAACGGGCGGTTCTACGAGCAGTACTTC; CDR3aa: CASSNGRFYEQYF
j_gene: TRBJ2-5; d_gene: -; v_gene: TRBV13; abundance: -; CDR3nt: TGTGCCAGCAGCTCCAGAGGGGAAGAGACCCAGTACTTC; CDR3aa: CASSSRGEETQYF
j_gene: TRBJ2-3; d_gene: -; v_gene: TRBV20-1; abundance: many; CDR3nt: TGCAGTGCTAGTCTAAGCGGAGGCACAGATACGCAGTATTTT; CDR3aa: CSASLSGGTDTQYF
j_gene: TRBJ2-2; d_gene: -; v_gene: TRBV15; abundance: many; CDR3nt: TGTGCCACCATGGACACCGGGGAGCTGTTTTTT; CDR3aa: CATMDTGELFF
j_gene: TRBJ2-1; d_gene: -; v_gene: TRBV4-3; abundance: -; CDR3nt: TGCGCCAGCAGCCAAGAGTTTGCGGGTTCCTACAATGAGCAGTTCTTC; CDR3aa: CASSQEFAGSYNEQFF